These 8 T cell receptor beta chains came from one sample sequenced in a study of spatial heterogeneity in lung cancer. Time point denoted: blood at routine non-recurrence follow-up after resection. TCRdb recomputed calls from the 5' RACE reads with MiXCR, one row per CDR3 protein. This sample carries 35,000 to 55,000 distinct CDR3 sequences, 10% to 15% of them seen once, and the ten largest clones take around 32%. Material: PBMCs, obtained at follow-up. The receptor source for this set is a male donor with early-stage non-small cell lung cancer.

This clonotype was counted ten times or more. V gene TRBV5-5 combines with J gene TRBJ1-1; 7 nucleotides line up with TRBD1. Germline assignment: CDR1 SGHKS and CDR2 YYEKEE (reference sequence). The V gene end was trimmed by 0 bases and the J gene end by 10 bases; junction bases not matched to a gene: 12. The CDR3 spans 15 residues. CDR3 amino acids: CASSLAQTRGMRAFF. In nucleotides, the CDR3 is TGTGCCAGCAGCTTGGCTCAAACCAGGGGGATGAGAGCTTTCTTT.

Only a few counts were recorded for this clonotype. The chain combines TRBV6-5 with TRBJ1-1, with 8 positions matching TRBD1. The CDR3 consists of 11 residues. Germline lookup yields CDR1 MNHEY and CDR2 SVGAGI. V gave up 6 bases and J gave up 8 bases; unmatched junction bases: 2. In DNA form, the CDR3 reads TGTGCCAGCAGCTCAGGGGGCGAAGCTTTCTTT. It specifies CASSSGGEAFF.

This clonotype was counted ten times or more. V usage is TRBV20-1 and J usage is TRBJ1-4; TRBD1 might be the D (6 bases). The CDR3 length is 13 residues. The germline CDR1 and CDR2 sequences are DFQATT and SNEGSKA (reference sequence). V lost 3 bases, J lost 7 bases, and 12 bases lay in between. CDR3 sequence (DNA): TGCAGTGCTAGTCGGGGGGCTGGTGAAAAACTGTTTTTT. Its protein is CSASRGAGEKLFF.

This clonotype qualifies as large (0.1 to 1%). The V gene is TRBV12-3 or TRBV12-4, the J gene TRBJ2-2, with D possibly being TRBD2 (6 bases). This CDR3 comprises 17 residues. The V end was cut by 5 bases, the J end by 4 bases, with 20 bases between. CDR3 amino acids: CASSPYRGGTVTGELFF. The CDR3 DNA reads TGTGCCAGCAGTCCTTACCGTGGGGGGACTGTCACCGGGGAGCTGTTTTTT.

This clonotype was seen at least ten times. The CDR3 spells CASSPYVSGQNTQYF. In DNA, the CDR3 is TGTGCCAGCAGCCCGTATGTGAGCGGCCAAAATACGCAGTATTTT. The chain combines TRBV7-2 with TRBJ2-3; perhaps TRBD2 as D (5 bases). The length of the CDR3 is 15 residues. Germline V gives CDR1 SGHTA, CDR2 FQGNSA. Deletions cut 5 bases from V and 7 bases from J, with 19 bases between. The complete variable domain, with remaining parts taken from reference TRBV7-2 and TRBJ2-3, reads GAGVSQSPSNKVTEKGKDVELRCDPISGHTALYWYRQSLGQGLEFLIYFQGNSAPDKSGLPSDRFSAERTGGSVSTLTIQRTQQEDSAVYLCASSPYVSGQNTQYFGPGTRLTVL.

The CDR3, as DNA: TGTGCCAGCAGCTTTCGTCCTAAACGCCGGGCCTGGAACACTGAAGCTTTCTTT. As protein: CASSFRPKRRAWNTEAFF. The chain employs TRBV7-2 and TRBJ1-1; the D is unclear. V was clipped by 3 bases and J by 1 base, with 21 bases between them. The length of the CDR3 is 18 residues. In germline, CDR1 is SGHTA, CDR2 FQGNSA. Drawing the rest from reference TRBV7-2 and TRBJ1-1, the complete variable domain is GAGVSQSPSNKVTEKGKDVELRCDPISGHTALYWYRQSLGQGLEFLIYFQGNSAPDKSGLPSDRFSAERTGGSVSTLTIQRTQQEDSAVYLCASSFRPKRRAWNTEAFFGQGTRLTVV.

This clonotype came up a few times. The chain uses TRBV5-1 and TRBJ2-1; D is unresolved. Germline values: CDR1 SGHRS, CDR2 YFSETQ. V lost 0 bases, J lost 8 bases, and 15 bases lay in between. This CDR3 is built from 15 residues. The CDR3 region has the DNA TGCGCCAGCAGCTTGGGACTCCCAATAAGGGATGAGCAGTTCTTC. Translation gives CASSLGLPIRDEQFF.

This clonotype was seen repeatedly, ten times or more. V and J are TRBV20-1 and TRBJ2-2, with unresolved D. V lost 0 bases to trimming and J lost 0 bases, with 14 bases between them. The CDR3 runs to 17 residues. CDR1 and CDR2 (germline): DFQATT, SNEGSKA (reference sequence). CDR3 coding DNA: TGCAGTGCTAGAGAAGAAGTAAGGGAATCGAACACCGGGGAGCTGTTTTTT. This translates into CSAREEVRESNTGELFF.